This paragraph covers one T cell receptor (beta chain) sequence. Losses at the gene ends were 6 bases for V and 7 bases for J; bases not matched to a gene: 4. The CDR3 runs 14 residues. The germline V gene encodes CDR1 ENHRY and CDR2 SYGVKD. This entry comes from a study of T cell changes during pregnancy in multiple sclerosis. Clones were read by immunoSEQ multiplex PCR, and TCRdb kept only the in-frame ones, dropping some. The sample carries about 110,000 clones, roughly 90% recorded once. The TCR sequence derives from a female donor with multiple sclerosis, enrolled in a pregnancy study. Sample: peripheral blood, taken after pregnancy. The chain employs TRBV10-3 and TRBJ1-6; TRBD1 aligns across 9 bases. CDR3 in amino acids: CAIRVDRGNSPLHF. CDR3 coding DNA: TGTGCCATCAGAGTGGACAGGGGAAATTCACCCCTCCACTTT.